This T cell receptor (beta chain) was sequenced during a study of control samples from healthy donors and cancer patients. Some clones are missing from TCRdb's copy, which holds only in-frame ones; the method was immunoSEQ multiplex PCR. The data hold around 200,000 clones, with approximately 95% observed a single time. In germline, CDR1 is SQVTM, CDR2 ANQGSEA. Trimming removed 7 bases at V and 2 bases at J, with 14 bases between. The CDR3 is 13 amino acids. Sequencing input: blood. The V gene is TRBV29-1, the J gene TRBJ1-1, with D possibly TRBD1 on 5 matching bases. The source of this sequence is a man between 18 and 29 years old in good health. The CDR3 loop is CSATGTSNTEAFF. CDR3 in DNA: TGCAGCGCGACCGGGACGTCCAACACTGAAGCTTTCTTT.